This T cell receptor beta chain was identified in a study of blood T cell repertoires in COVID-19 (dated by TCRdb to the early 2020s). Describing the broader study: The collaborator samples originated in the United States, Italy and Spain and spanned the acute and convalescent phases of COVID-19. Samples were obtained from the ongoing ImmuneRACE study (first 160 participants) and from about 1,300 subjects provided by 6 global collaborators. Subjects who had been exposed to COVID-19, were actively infected with it, or had recovered from it provided the deeply sampled blood TCRbeta repertoires that made up the dataset. Sample metadata almost always included a de-identified subject ID, COVID-19 status, age in years and sex. Where HLA class I and class II types were available, the types were taken from metadata supplied by the sample provider, not from assay-based typing. The prospective study material was composed of cDNA or gDNA derived from T cells, B-cell-depleted T cells, or PBMCs. The repertoires were released in a freely available public database intended as a resource for research on the immune response to SARS-CoV-2.

The study at large found these results: The amount of clinical and demographic metadata varied by source and participant and was provided uncurated.

TCRbeta CDR3 regions were amplified from genomic DNA using the immunoSEQ Assay, a bias-controlled multiplex PCR. In the source study's methods: Nucleated cell counts per sample were estimated from amplification of reference gene primers within the assay. Sequence reads were collapsed and filtered to measure the absolute abundance of every unique TCRbeta CDR3 rearrangement. For each sample, productive Simpson clonality was calculated as the square root of Simpson's diversity index over productive rearrangements. The source is immuneACCESS, and TCRdb retained only in-frame sequences with V and J called. Part of the clones is not carried over; for the studies checked, unresolved V genes explain less than half of this, and the remainder is unexplained. The V and J calls and the clone size are those of that table, but D and trimming were determined from the DNA. The sample includes about 260,000 clones, with approximately 85% observed a single time. The ten largest clones represent 0.65% to 0.8% of the sample.

The CDR3 sequence holds 14 residues, the cysteine and phenylalanine included. This entry keeps only the CDR3 DNA: 42 bases, framed from base 1. CDR1 and CDR2 were assigned from the germline V gene as SGHRS and YFSETQ. V is shortened by 2 bases, J by 5 bases, and the region joining them spans 11 bases. Collaborating institutions collected whole blood in K2EDTA tubes following their own protocols. For TCRbeta analysis, collaborators shipped samples as frozen whole blood, isolated PBMCs, or DNA extracted from either of those sample types. As for this clone: Its antigen is currently not known. There are no base qualities to consult, and no much larger clone falls within one base.

Specimen: peripheral blood. The sequence links TRBV5-1 to TRBJ2-1; the D gene is perhaps TRBD2, from 5 matching bases. The TCR originated in a human donor in a cohort sampled during active COVID-19. This receptor carries the CDR3 CASSFGPSNNEQFF. The nucleotides are TGCGCCAGCAGCTTCGGTCCTAGCAACAATGAGCAGTTCTTC.